The sequence of this TCR beta chain was determined in a study of T cells in Graves' hyperthyroidism and ophthalmopathy. Turning to the study itself: Peripheral blood was collected at initial diagnosis, before any treatment. Study-level results: Among clonotypes expanded in thyroid above 0.001, most were also found in blood.

This clonotype was seen at least ten times. Its target is not known. V was pared by 6 bases and J by 3 bases, with 8 bases of the junction left unmatched. Germline CDR1 reads MRHNA; CDR2 reads SNTAGT. This CDR3 comprises 17 residues. RNA transcripts gave rise to amplified TCR beta CDR3 regions. Carried out on the TCR CDR3, a first-round RT-PCR used the HTBI primer set. TCRdb independently ran MiXCR on the multiplex PCR reads; one entry per CDR3 protein. The sample includes roughly 560,000 distinct CDR3 sequences, roughly 14% of them seen just once. This receptor was obtained from a woman aged 40 to 50 with Graves' ophthalmopathy. Sequenced material: blood. This rearrangement joins TRBV6-4 to TRBJ2-2; 12 bases agree with TRBD2. The CDR3 loop is CASRTSGRNAHTGELFF. The CDR3 DNA reads TGTGCCAGCAGAACTAGCGGGAGGAACGCCCACACCGGGGAGCTGTTTTTT.